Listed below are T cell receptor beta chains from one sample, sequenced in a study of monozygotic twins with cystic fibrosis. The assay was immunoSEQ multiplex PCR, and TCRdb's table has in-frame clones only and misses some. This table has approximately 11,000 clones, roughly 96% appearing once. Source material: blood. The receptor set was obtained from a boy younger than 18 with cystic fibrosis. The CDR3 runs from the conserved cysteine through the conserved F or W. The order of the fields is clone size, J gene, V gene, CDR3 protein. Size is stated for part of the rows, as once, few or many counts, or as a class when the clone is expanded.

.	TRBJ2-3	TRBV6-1	CASSARGGGDTQYF
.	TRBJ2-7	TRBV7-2	CASSPGPGYPYEQYF
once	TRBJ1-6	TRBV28	CASSPGQNSPLHF
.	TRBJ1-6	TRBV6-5	CASCCRDKNNSPLHF
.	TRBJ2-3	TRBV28	CASSLVGAGDTQYF
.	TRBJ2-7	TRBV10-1	CATHGKGAGGEQYF
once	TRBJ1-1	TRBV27	CASTPLSTGGTEAFF
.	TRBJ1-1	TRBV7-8	CASSRRGGGPNTEAFF
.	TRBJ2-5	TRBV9	CASSVEGDQETQYF
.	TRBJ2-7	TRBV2	CASRGQTYEQYF
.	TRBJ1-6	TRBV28	CASSYLDRGNSPLHF
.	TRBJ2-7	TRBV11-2	CASNRQGIPYEQYF
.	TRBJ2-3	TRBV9	CASSARDRGFADTQYF
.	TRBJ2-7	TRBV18	CASSPSSGTGLYEQYF
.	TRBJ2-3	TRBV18	CASSPQEDTSTDTQYF
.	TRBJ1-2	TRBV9	CASGSGISNYGYTF
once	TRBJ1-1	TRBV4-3	CASSHDRNTEAFF
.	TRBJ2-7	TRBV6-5	CASSNYRGGYEQYF
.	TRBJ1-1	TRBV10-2	CASSEGATQAFF
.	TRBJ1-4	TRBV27	CASGATNEKLFF
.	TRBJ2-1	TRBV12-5	CASAPKDRPWVDEQFF
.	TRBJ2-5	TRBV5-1	CASSLGLAGRAVHQETQYF
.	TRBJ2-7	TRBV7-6	CASSSGTGSYEQYF
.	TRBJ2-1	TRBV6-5	CASSPFTSSYNEQFF
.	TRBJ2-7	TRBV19	CASSIQQGSYEQYF
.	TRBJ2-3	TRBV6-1	CASSVQTVADTQYF
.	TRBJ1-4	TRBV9	CASSSIQGGLFF
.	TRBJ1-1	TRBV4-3	CASSRVFNTEAFF
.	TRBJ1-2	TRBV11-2	CASSLVINYGYTF
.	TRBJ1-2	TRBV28	CASSLTGQNGGYTF
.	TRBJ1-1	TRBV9	CASSGTSMDRTNSEAFF
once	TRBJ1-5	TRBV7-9	CASSLDELSYQPQHF
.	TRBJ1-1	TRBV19	CASSIDRGSFTEAFF
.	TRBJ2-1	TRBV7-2	CASSLVLGTPGSNEQFF
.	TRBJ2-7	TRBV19	CASSIPGLGLGEQYF
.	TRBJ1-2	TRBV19	CASSIEGSYGYTF
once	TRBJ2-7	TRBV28	CASSSYLERDRGRHEQYF
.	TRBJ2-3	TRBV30	CAWSVLGASTDTQYF
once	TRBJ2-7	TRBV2	CASIQKVGNYEQYF
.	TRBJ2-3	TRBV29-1	CSVEAAGTRATDTQYF
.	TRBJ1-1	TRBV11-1	CASSLRTGVTEAFF
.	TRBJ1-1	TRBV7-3	CASSLRGNTEAFF
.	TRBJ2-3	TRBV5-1	CASSLREASTDTQYF
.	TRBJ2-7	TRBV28	CASSLLTGVGPYEQYF
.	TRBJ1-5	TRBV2	CASSAEGLRNQPQHF
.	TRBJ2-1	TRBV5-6	CASSLGTLSYNEQFF
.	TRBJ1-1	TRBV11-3	CASSLEGGNTEAFF